This TCR beta chain is from a study of blood T cell repertoires in COVID-19. Overall study context: The samples span acute and convalescent COVID-19 from the United States, Italy and Spain. PBMCs, B-cell-depleted T cells, or T cells were the source of the cDNA or gDNA that made up the material.

In the original workflow: Researchers report that nucleated cell counts were estimated from reference gene primer amplification. Sequencing was performed with immunoSEQ multiplex PCR; in TCRdb, only in-frame clones are kept and a portion is missing. V and J calls plus clone size are reproduced from that table; the DNA served to infer D and trimming. Of more than 200,000 clones listed, around 88% are singletons. V lost 2 bases and J 2 bases, leaving 10 bases between the germline ends. Germline CDR1 reads SGHTA; CDR2 reads FQGTGA. This CDR3 is 14 amino acids long. This receptor was taken from a man younger than 45 with active or convalescent COVID-19. This chain links TRBV7-3 with TRBJ2-7; D is uncertain. Sequenced material: peripheral blood. CDR3 DNA sequence: TGTGCCAGCAGCTTAGACCCAGGCCCCTACGAGCAGTACTTC. This sequence encodes CASSLDPGPYEQYF.